The T cell receptor (beta chain) under discussion was sequenced for a study of neurological immune-mediated disorders. In germline, CDR1 is SGHKS, CDR2 YYEKEE (reference sequence). V shed 2 bases and J shed 1 base, with 9 bases lying between them. This CDR3 is built from 15 residues. MiXCR, run by TCRdb on the 5' RACE reads, gives a single entry per CDR3 protein. Among 65,000 to 90,000 distinct CDR3 sequences listed, less than 5.5% were seen once. This clonotype showed up many times. The antigen remains undetermined. Unsorted libraries were derived from 2 million PBMCs stored at -80 C. Findings of the study overall: One related-CDR3 cluster, which may be a signature, held the repertoires of 18 of 34 multiple sclerosis patients after phylogenetic grouping.

The chain links TRBV5-5 to TRBJ2-2; D remains ambiguous. The sequence was obtained from a woman aged 30 to 39 with multiple sclerosis. The sequenced material came from PBMCs. The DNA for the CDR3 is TGTGCCAGCAGCTTAGACCCAGTGAACACCGGGGAGCTGTTTTTT. Its translation: CASSLDPVNTGELFF. The full variable domain, with the rest looked up from reference TRBV5-5 and TRBJ2-2, is DAGVTQSPTHLIKTRGQQVTLRCSPISGHKSVSWYQQVLGQGPQFIFQYYEKEERGRGNFPDRFSARQFPNYSSELNVNALLLGDSALYLCASSLDPVNTGELFFGEGSRLTVL.